This entry concerns a single T cell receptor beta chain. Its cognate antigen is unknown. Other DNA sequences from this sample encode an identical CDR3 as well. The sample is drawn from a study of shared clonotypes between healthy human individuals. Per germline, CDR1 SGHRS and CDR2 YFSETQ. The length of the CDR3 is 15 residues. Trimming pared 1 base from V and 0 bases from J, leaving 9 bases between. Deep level was the assay's run setting. The protocol was immunoSEQ multiplex PCR, while the TCRdb copy is restricted to in-frame clones and leaves out a portion. Altogether some 650,000 clones are present, approximately 97% being singletons, with the ten largest covering about 0.06%. Study findings and constraints: It was expected that sequencing depth would affect clonotype sharing among donors. Among a few donors, approximately 5% of naive CD4 clonotypes were found in common.

The clonotype comes from a woman aged 25 to 39 in good health. The chain couples TRBV5-1 to TRBJ2-3; no reliable D call. The sample taken for sequencing was naive CD4+ T cells sorted from blood. Sample subset: CD45RA+ positively selected. The CDR3 coding sequence is TGCGCCAGCAGCTTGCGAGGCACAAGCACAGATACGCAGTATTTT. Its translation: CASSLRGTSTDTQYF.